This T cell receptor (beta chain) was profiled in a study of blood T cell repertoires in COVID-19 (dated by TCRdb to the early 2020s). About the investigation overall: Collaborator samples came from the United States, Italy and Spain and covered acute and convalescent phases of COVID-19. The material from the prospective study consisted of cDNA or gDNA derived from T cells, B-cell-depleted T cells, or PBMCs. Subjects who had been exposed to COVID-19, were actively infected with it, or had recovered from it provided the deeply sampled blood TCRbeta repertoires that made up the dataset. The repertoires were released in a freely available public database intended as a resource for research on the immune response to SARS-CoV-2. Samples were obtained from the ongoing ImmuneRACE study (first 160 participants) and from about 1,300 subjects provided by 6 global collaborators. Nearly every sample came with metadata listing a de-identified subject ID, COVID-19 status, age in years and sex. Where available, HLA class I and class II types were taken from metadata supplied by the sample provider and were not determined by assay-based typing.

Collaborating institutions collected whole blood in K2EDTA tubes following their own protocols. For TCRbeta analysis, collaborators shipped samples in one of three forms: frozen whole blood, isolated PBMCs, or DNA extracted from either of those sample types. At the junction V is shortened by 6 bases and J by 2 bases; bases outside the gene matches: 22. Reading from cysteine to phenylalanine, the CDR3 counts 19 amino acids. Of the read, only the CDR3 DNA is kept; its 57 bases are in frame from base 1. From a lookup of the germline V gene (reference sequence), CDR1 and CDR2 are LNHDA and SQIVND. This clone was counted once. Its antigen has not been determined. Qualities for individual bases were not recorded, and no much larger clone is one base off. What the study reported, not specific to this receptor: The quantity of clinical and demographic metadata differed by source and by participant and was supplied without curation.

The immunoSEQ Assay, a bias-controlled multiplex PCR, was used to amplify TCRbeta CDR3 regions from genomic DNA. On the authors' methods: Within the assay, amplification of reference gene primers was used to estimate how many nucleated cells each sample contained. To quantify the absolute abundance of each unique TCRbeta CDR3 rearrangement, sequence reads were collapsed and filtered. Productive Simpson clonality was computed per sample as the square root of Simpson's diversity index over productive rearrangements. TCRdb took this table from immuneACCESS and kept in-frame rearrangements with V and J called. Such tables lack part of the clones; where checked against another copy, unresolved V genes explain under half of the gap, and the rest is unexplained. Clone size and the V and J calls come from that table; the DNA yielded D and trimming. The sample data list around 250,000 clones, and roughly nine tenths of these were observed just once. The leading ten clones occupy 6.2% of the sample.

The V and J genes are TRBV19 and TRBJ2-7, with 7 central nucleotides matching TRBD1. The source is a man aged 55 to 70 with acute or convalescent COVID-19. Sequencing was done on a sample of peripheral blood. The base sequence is TGTGCCAGTAGCATGGACAGGCTTATTAACACCGACATACCCTACGAGCAGTACTTC. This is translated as CASSMDRLINTDIPYEQYF.